This TCR beta chain was sequenced during a study of kidney transplant recipient with SARS-CoV-2 infection. TCRdb reprocessed the reads via MiXCR and lists one record per CDR3 protein. The sample yields roughly 230,000 distinct CDR3 sequences, less than 35% seen once. With 2 bases clipped from V and 4 bases from J, the junction kept 1 base outside the gene matches. The CDR3 sequence is 14 residues long. In germline, CDR1 is SGHRS, CDR2 YFSETQ. This clonotype has just a few counts. V gene TRBV5-1 combines with J gene TRBJ2-4, with 9 positions matching TRBD2. This specimen was a blood sample, taken at baseline and on day 111 from a kidney transplant recipient. This TCR was recovered from a male patient between 25 and 39 years old who had COVID-19 and was a kidney transplant recipient. Some T cells may be provided by the graft donor. DNA of the CDR3: TGCGCCAGCAGCTTTACTAGCGGGAAAAACATTCAGTACTTC. This sequence encodes CASSFTSGKNIQYF.